This TCR beta chain was recorded in a study of blood T cell repertoires in COVID-19. About the research overall: Sites across the United States, Italy and Spain contributed samples from acute and convalescent COVID-19. Nucleic acid was either cDNA or gDNA, and it came from T cells, B-cell-depleted T cells, or PBMCs.

Methods used by the authors: Amplification with reference gene primers provided the estimates of nucleated cell counts. Here immunoSEQ multiplex PCR was the method, and the copy in TCRdb shows in-frame clones only, minus some. The DNA gave D and trimming, while V, J and clone size come from that table. The sample lists around 150,000 clones; roughly nine tenths were seen once. The length of the CDR3 is 16 residues. Unmatched junction bases numbered 6, after V lost 0 bases and J lost 5 bases. Germline V gene data show CDR1 as SGHNT and CDR2 as YYREEE (reference sequence). The source is a woman aged 55 to 70 with active or convalescent COVID-19. The specimen was peripheral blood. The V and J genes are TRBV5-4 and TRBJ2-3; 10 bases agree with TRBD2. The CDR3 reads CASSLVLAGAGDTQYF. The CDR3 coding sequence is TGTGCCAGCAGCTTGGTGCTAGCGGGGGCAGGAGATACGCAGTATTTT.